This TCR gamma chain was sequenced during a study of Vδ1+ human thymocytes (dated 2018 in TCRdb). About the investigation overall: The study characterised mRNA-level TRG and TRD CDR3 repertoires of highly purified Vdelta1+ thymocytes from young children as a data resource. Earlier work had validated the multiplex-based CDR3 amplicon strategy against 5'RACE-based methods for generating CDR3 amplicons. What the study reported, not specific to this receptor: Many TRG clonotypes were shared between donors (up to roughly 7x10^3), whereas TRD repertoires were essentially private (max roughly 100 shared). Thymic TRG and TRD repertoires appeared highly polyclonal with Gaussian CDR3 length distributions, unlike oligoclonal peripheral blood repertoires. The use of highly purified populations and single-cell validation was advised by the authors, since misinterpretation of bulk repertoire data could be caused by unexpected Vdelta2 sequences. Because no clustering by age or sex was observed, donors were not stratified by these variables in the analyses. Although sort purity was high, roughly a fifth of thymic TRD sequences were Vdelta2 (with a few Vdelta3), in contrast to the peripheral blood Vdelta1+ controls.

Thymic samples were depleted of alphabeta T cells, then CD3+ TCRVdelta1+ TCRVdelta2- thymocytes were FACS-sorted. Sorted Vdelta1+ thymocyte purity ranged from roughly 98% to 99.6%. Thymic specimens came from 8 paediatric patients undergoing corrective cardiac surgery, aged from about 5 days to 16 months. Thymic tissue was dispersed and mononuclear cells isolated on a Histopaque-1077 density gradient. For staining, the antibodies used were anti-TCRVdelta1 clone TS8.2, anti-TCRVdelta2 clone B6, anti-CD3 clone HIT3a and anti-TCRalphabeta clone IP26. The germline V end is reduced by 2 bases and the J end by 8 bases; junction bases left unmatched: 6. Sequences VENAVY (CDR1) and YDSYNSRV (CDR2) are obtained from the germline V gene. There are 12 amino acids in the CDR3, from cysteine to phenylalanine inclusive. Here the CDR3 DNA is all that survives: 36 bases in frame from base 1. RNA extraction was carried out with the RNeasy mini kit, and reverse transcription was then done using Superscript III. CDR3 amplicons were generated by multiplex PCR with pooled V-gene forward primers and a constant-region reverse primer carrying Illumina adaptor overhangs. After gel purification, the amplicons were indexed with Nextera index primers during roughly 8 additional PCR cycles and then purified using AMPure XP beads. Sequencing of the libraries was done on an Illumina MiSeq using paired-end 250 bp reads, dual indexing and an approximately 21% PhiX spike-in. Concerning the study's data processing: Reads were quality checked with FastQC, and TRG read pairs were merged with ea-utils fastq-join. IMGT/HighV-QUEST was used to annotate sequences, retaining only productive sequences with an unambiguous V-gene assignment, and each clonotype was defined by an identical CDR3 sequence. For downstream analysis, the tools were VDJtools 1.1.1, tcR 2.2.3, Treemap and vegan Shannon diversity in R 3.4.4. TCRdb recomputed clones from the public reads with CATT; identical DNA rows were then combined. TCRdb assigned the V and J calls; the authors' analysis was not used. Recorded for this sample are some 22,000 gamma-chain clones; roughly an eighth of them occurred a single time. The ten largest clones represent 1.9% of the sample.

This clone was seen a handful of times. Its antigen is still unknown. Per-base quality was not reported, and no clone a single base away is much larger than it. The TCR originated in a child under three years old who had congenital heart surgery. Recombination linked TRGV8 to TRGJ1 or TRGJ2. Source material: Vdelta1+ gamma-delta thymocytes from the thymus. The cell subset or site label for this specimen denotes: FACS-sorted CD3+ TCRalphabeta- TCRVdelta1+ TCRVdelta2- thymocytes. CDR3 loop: CATWDNVNKKLF. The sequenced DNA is TGTGCCACCTGGGATAACGTCAATAAGAAACTCTTT.